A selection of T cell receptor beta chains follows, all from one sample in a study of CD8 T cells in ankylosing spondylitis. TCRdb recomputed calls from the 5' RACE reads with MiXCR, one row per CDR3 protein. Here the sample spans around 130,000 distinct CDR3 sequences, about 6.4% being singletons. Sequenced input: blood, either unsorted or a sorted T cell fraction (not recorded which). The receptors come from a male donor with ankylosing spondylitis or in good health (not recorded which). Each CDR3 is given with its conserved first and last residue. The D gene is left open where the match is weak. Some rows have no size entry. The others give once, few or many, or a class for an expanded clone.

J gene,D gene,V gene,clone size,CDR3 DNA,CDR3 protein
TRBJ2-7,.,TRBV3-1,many,TGTGCCAGCAGCCAAACCGGGGGCGAGCAGTACTTC,CASSQTGGEQYF
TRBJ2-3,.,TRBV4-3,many,TGCGCCAGCAGCCAATACAGGTCTAGTACAGATACGCAGTATTTT,CASSQYRSSTDTQYF
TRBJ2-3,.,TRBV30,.,TGTGCCTGGAGTGTTTCCTTCGACCGAGATACGCAGTATTTT,CAWSVSFDRDTQYF
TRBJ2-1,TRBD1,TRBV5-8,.,TGTGCCAGCAGGCAGACCGGGACAGGGTCCTACAATGAGCAGTTCTTC,CASRQTGTGSYNEQFF
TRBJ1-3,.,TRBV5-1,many,TGCGCCAGCAGCTTGGAGGCAGTCTCTGGAAACACCATATATTTT,CASSLEAVSGNTIYF
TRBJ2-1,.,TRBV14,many,TGTGCCAGCAGCCTCAAAACTAGCCCTGCAATCTTC,CASSLKTSPAIF
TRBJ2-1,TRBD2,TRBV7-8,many,TGTGCCAGCAGCTTAGTTGAGGGTCTAGCGGTCTATGAGCAGTTCTTC,CASSLVEGLAVYEQFF
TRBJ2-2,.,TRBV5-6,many,TGTGCCAGCAGCCGGGTTGGGGTGAACACCGGGGAGCTGTTTTTT,CASSRVGVNTGELFF
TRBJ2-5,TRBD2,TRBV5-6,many,TGTGCCAGCAGCGGGGACCTAGCGGGTGTCCAAGAGACCCAGTACTTC,CASSGDLAGVQETQYF
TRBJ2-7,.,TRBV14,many,TGTGCCAGCAGCCAAGATATGGGACCAGTCGACGAGCAGTACTTC,CASSQDMGPVDEQYF
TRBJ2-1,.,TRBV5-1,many,TGCGCCAGCAGCATTGGCGTTGATGAGCAGTTCTTC,CASSIGVDEQFF
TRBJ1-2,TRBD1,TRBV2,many,TGTGCCAGCAGCTTACCGGGACAGGGGCATGGCTACACCTTC,CASSLPGQGHGYTF
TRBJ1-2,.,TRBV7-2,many,TGTGCCAGCAGAGTAAAAGGGGCGCTTTATGGCTACACCTTC,CASRVKGALYGYTF
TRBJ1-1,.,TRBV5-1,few,TGCGCCAGCAGCGGAAAACAGGGGAACACTGAAGCTTTCTTT,CASSGKQGNTEAFF
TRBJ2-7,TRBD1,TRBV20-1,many,TGCAGTGCTAGGCCAGGGGGCTACGAGCAGTACTTC,CSARPGGYEQYF
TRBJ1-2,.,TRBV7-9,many,TGTGCCAGCACACGAAAGGGATATGGCTACACCTTC,CASTRKGYGYTF
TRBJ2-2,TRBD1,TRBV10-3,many,TGTGCCATCAGTGAGGGGGACAGGGTAGGCGCCGGGGAGCTGTTTTTT,CAISEGDRVGAGELFF
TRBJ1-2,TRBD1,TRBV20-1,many,TGCAGTGCCCGTCCAGGGGGGAAAGCTAACTATGGCTACACCTTC,CSARPGGKANYGYTF
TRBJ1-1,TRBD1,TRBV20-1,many,TGCAGCGGACAGGGGAAGGGCACTGAAGCTTTCTTT,CSGQGKGTEAFF
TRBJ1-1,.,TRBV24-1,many,TGTGCCACCAGTGCCGATGGGACTGAAGCTTTCTTT,CATSADGTEAFF
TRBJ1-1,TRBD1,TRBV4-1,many,TGCGCCAGCAGCCCGGCAGGGGGTAACACTGAAGCTTTCTTT,CASSPAGGNTEAFF
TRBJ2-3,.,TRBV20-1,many,TGCAGTGGGGGGGCTAGCACAGATACGCAGTATTTT,CSGGASTDTQYF
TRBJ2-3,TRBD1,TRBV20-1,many,TGCAGTGCGGACAGAAGGGACAGCCGAGCAGATACGCAGTATTTT,CSADRRDSRADTQYF
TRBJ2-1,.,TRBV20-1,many,TGCAGTGCTCCATCCCTCTTCGAGGGGGGGGACAATGAGCAGTTCTTC,CSAPSLFEGGDNEQFF
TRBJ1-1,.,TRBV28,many,TGTGCCAGCAGTCTCACACCGGGTGGGACTGAAGCTTTCTTT,CASSLTPGGTEAFF
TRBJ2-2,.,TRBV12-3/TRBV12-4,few,TGTGCCAGCAGTTGGACGGAGAACACCGGGGAGCTGTTTTTT,CASSWTENTGELFF
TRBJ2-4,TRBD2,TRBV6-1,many,TGTGCCAGCAGTCCCCCAGGGGTTCTAGCGGGAGACATTCAGTACTTC,CASSPPGVLAGDIQYF
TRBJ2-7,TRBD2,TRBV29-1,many,TGCAGCGTTCCAACAATTACATCCGGGGGGTTCTACGAGCAGTACTTC,CSVPTITSGGFYEQYF
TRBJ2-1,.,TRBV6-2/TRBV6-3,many,TGTGCCAGCAGTGCGGACAGTCTCTACAATGAGCAGTTCTTC,CASSADSLYNEQFF
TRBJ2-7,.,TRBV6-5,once,TGTGCCAGCGGTTTTCACTTTTCCTACGAGCAGTACTTC,CASGFHFSYEQYF
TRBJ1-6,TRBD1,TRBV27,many,TGTGCCAGCACAATCACAGGGGGCAATTCACCCCTCCACTTT,CASTITGGNSPLHF
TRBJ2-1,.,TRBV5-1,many,TGCGCCAGCAGCTTGAGCGTCGGAGCTAATGAGCAGTTCTTC,CASSLSVGANEQFF
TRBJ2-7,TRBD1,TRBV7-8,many,TGTGCCAGCAGCTTCAGACAGGGGAGCTCCTACGAGCAGTACTTC,CASSFRQGSSYEQYF
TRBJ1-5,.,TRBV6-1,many,TGTGCCAGCAGTAGAGGTGGGGGCTGGGACCATCAGCCCCAGCATTTT,CASSRGGGWDHQPQHF
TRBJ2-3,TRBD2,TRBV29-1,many,TGCAGCGTTCCTAGCGGAAGCACAGATACGCAGTATTTT,CSVPSGSTDTQYF
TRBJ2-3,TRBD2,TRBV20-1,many,TGCAGTGCTTCTCGCGGGGGGGCCGGGACAGATACGCAGTATTTT,CSASRGGAGTDTQYF
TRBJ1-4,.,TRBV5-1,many,TGCGCCAGCAGCTTGGGGCCAGGGGTTGATGAAAAACTGTTTTTT,CASSLGPGVDEKLFF
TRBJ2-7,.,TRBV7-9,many,TGTGCCAGCAACTCCGGGACTGGCTTAGGGGGGCAGTACTTC,CASNSGTGLGGQYF
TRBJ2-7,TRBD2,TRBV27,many,TGTGCCAGCAGGGGACTAGCGGGAGGTTACGAGCAGTACTTC,CASRGLAGGYEQYF
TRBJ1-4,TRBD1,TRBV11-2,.,TGTGCCAGCAGCCGCGGGGACAGCGAAAATCTGTTTTTT,CASSRGDSENLFF
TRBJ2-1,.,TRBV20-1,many,TGCAGTGCTAGGGGGGAACAGGGCCCCTACAATGAGCAGTTCTTC,CSARGEQGPYNEQFF
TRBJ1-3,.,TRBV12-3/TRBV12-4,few,TGTGCCAGCAGTTTTCAGGGTTCTAGCTCTGGAAACACCATATATTTT,CASSFQGSSSGNTIYF
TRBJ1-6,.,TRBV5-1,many,TGCGCCAGCAGCCCCGACAGAAGCTCCTATAATTCACCCCTCCACTTT,CASSPDRSSYNSPLHF
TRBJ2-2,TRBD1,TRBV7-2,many,TGTGCCAGCAGCGGACCGGGACAGGGGCCCGGGGAGCTGTTTTTT,CASSGPGQGPGELFF
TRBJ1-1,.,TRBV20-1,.,TGCAGTGCTAGAGATCGTACAGCGAACACTGAAGCTTTCTTT,CSARDRTANTEAFF
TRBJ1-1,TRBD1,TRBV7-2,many,TGTGCCAGCAGCTCCTGGACAGGGGGCACTGAAGCTTTCTTT,CASSSWTGGTEAFF
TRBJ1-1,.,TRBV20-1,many,TGCAGTGCCGGACTGGGGGGCACTGAAGCTTTCTTT,CSAGLGGTEAFF
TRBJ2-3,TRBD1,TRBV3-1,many,TGTGCCAGCAGCCAACGACCGGGACAGCAATTAAGAGATACGCAGTATTTT,CASSQRPGQQLRDTQYF
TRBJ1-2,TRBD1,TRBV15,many,TGTGCCACCTTTATTCCAGGGGGCGATGGCTACACCTTC,CATFIPGGDGYTF
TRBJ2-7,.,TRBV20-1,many,TGCAGTGTGTCACAGGCCTACGAGCAGTACTTC,CSVSQAYEQYF
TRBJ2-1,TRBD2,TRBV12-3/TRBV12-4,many,TGTGCCAGCAGTCCAATAGCGGGGACCAATGAGCAGTTCTTC,CASSPIAGTNEQFF
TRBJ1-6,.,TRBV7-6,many,TGTGCCAGCAGCTTAGAGACAGGATCCCATTCACCCCTCCACTTT,CASSLETGSHSPLHF
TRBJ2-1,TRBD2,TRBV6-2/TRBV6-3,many,TGTGCCAGCATACCTGTAGGACTAGCGGGAGGAACCGGCGCCTACAATGAGCAGTTCTTC,CASIPVGLAGGTGAYNEQFF
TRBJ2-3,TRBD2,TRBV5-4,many,TGTGCCAGCAGCTTGACGGGGGGGGGAGATACGCAGTATTTT,CASSLTGGGDTQYF
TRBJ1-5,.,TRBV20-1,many,TGCAGTGCTAGTTTGCCCGATAGCAATCAGCCCCAGCATTTT,CSASLPDSNQPQHF